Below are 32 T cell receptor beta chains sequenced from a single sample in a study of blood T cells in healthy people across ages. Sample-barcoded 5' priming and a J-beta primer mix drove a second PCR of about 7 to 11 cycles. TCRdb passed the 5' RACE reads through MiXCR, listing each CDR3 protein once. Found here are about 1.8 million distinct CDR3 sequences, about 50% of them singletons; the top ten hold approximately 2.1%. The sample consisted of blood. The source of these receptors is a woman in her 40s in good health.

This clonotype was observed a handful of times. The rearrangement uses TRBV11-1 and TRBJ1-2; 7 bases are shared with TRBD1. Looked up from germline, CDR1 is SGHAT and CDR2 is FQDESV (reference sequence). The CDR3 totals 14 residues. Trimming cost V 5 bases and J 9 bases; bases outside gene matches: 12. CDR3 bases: TGTGCCAGCAGCCGGGACAGATCTTTAAAGAGCTACACCTTC. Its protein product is CASSRDRSLKSYTF.

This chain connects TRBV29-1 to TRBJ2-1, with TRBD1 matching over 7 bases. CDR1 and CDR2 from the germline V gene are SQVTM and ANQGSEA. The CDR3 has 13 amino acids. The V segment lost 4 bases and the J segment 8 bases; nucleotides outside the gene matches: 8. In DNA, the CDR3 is TGCAGCGTTGTTCGGGACAGATGGGATGAGCAGTTCTTC. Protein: CSVVRDRWDEQFF.

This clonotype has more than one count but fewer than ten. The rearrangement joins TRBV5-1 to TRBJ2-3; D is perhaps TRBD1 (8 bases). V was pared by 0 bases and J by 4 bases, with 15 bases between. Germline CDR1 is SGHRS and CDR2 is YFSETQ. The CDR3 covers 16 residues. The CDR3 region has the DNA TGCGCCAGCAGCTTGGCGGGGGGACAGGTCGCAGATACGCAGTATTTT. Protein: CASSLAGGQVADTQYF.

CDR3 sequence reads: CASSQAPGQVNEKLFF. The CDR3 coding sequence is TGCGCCAGCAGCCAAGCCCCGGGACAGGTCAATGAAAAACTGTTTTTT. This chain joins TRBV4-3 and TRBJ1-4, with 8 bases identical to TRBD1. Per germline, CDR1 LGHNA and CDR2 YSLEER. With 1 base clipped from V and 5 bases from J, the junction kept 6 bases outside the gene matches. The CDR3 runs 16 residues.

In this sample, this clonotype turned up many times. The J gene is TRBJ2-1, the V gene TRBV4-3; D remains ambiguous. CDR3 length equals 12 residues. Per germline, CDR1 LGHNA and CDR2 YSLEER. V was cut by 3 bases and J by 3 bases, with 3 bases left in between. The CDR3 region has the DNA TGCGCCAGCAGCCAGTACTACAATGAGCAGTTCTTC. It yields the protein CASSQYYNEQFF.

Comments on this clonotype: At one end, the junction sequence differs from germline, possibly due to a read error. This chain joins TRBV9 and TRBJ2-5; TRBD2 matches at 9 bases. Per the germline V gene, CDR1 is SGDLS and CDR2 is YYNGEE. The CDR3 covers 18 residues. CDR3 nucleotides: TGTGCCAGTAGCGATGGGACTAGCCGAGCCGGGTTCCAAGAGACCCAGTACTTC. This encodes CASSDGTSRAGFQETQYF.

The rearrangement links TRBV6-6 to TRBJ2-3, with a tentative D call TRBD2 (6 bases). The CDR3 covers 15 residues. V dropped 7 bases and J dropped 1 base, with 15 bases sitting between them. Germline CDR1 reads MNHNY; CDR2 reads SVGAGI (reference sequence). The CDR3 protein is CASTQVASGTDTQYF. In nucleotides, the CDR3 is TGTGCCAGCACCCAGGTGGCTAGCGGCACAGATACGCAGTATTTT.

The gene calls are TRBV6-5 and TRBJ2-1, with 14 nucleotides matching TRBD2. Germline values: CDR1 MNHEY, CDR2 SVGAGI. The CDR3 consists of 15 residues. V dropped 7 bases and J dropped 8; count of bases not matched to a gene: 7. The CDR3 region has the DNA TGTGCCAGCACGACTAGCGGGGGGGCCTATTATGAGCAGTTCTTC. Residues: CASTTSGGAYYEQFF.

The CDR3 reads CASSLVARGEETQYF. CDR3 nucleotide sequence: TGTGCCAGCAGCTTAGTGGCCCGTGGAGAAGAGACCCAGTACTTC. The J gene is TRBJ2-5, the V gene TRBV7-2, with D unresolved. Trimming left V 1 base short and J 3 bases short, with 12 bases between. The CDR3 has 15 residues. The germline gives CDR1 SGHTA, CDR2 FQGNSA.

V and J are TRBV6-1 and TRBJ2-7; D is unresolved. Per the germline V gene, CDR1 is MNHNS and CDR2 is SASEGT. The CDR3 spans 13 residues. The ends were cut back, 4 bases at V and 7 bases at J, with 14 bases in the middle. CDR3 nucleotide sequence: TGTGCCAGCAGTGTGTTGCGTCTGGGGGAGCAGTACTTC. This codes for CASSVLRLGEQYF.

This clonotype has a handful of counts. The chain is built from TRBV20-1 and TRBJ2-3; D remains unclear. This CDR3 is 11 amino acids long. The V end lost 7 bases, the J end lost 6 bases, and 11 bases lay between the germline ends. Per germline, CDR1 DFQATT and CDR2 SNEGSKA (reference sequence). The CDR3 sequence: CSVVSRDTQYF. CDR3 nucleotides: TGCAGTGTCGTATCACGGGATACGCAGTATTTT.

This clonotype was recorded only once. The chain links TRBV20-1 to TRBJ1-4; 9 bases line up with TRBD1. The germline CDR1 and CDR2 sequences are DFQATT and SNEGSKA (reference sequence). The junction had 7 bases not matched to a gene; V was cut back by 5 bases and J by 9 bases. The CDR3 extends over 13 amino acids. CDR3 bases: TGCAGTGCTGAAGACAGGGGGTTTCAAAAACTGTTTTTT. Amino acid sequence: CSAEDRGFQKLFF.

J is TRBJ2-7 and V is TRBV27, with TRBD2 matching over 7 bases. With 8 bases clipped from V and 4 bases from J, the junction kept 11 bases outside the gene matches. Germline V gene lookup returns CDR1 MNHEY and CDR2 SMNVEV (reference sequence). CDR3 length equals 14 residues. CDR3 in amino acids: CASQSLADSYEQYF. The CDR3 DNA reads TGTGCCAGCCAGAGCCTAGCGGACTCATACGAGCAGTACTTC.

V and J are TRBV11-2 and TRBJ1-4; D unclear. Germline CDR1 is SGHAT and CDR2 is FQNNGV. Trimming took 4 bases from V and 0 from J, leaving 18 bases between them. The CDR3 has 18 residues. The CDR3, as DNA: TGTGCCAGCAGCTCCGCAGGAGGCCGATTCGCAACTAATGAAAAACTGTTTTTT. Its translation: CASSSAGGRFATNEKLFF.

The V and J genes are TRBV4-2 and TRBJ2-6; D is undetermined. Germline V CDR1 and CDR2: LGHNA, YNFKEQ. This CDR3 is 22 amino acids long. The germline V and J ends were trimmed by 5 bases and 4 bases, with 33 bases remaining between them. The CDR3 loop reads CASSARIEFSAIVMGGANVLTF. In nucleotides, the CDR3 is TGTGCCAGCAGCGCAAGAATTGAGTTCTCCGCCATAGTGATGGGAGGGGCCAACGTCCTGACTTTC.

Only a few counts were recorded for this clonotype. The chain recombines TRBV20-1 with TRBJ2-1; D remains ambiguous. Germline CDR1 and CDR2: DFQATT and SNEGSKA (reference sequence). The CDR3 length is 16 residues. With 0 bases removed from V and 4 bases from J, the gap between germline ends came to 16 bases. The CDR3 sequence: CSARDMTTTEYNEQFF. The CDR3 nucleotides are TGCAGTGCTAGAGATATGACCACCACCGAATACAATGAGCAGTTCTTC.

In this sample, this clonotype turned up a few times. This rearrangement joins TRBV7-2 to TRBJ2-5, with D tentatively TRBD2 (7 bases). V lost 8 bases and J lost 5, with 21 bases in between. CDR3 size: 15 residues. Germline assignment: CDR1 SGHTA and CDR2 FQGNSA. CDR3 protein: CASRNTAGAIETQYF. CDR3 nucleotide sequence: TGTGCCAGCCGCAATACCGCGGGGGCAATCGAGACCCAGTACTTC.

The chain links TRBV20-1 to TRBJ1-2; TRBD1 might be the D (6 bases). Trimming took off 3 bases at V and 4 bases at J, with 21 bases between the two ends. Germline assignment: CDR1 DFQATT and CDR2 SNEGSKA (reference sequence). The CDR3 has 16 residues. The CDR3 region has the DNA TGCAGTGCTAGTCCGAGACAGGCCGGGCACCTCTATGGCTACACCTTC. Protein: CSASPRQAGHLYGYTF.

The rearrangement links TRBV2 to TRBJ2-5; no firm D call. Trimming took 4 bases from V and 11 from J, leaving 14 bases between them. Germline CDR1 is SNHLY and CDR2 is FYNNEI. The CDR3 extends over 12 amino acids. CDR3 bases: TGTGCCAGCAGTGGGTCTTACAATGAGCAGTACTTC. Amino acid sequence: CASSGSYNEQYF.

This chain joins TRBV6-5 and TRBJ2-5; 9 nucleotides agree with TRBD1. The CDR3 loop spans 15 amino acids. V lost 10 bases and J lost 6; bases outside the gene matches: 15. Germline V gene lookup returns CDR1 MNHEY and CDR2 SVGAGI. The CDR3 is CATAERDRVWQTQYF. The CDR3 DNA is TGTGCCACCGCAGAGAGGGACAGGGTTTGGCAGACCCAGTACTTC.

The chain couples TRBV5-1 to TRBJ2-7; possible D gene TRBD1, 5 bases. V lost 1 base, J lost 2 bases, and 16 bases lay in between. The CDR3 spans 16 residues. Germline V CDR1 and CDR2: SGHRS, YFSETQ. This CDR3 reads CASSLMAQGATYEQYF. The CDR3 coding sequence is TGCGCCAGCAGCTTGATGGCACAAGGGGCCACCTACGAGCAGTACTTC.

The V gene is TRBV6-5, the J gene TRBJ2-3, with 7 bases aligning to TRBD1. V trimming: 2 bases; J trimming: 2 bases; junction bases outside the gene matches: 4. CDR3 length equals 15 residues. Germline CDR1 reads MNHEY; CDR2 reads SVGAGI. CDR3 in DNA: TGTGCCAGCAGTTACCAGGGGGTGTCCACAGATACGCAGTATTTT. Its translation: CASSYQGVSTDTQYF.

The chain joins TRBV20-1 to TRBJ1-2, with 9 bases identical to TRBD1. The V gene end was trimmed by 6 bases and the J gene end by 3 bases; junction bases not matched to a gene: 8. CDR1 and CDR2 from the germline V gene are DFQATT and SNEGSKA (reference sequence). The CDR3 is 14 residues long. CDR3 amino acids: CSAPTGQGYYGYTF. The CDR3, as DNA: TGCAGTGCCCCAACGGGACAGGGATACTATGGCTACACCTTC.

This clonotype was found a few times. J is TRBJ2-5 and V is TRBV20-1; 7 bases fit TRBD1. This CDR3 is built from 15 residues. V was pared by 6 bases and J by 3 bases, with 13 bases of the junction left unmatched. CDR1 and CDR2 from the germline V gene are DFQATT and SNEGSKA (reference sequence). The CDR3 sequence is CSAPRTGTEEETQYF. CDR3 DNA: TGCAGTGCACCGAGGACCGGGACAGAAGAAGAGACCCAGTACTTC.

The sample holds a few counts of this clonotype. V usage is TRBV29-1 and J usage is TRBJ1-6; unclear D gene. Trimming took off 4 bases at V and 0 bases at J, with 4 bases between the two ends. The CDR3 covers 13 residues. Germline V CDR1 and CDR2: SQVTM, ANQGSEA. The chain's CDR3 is CSVGSSYNSPLHF. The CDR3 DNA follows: TGCAGCGTTGGGAGCTCCTATAATTCACCCCTCCACTTT.

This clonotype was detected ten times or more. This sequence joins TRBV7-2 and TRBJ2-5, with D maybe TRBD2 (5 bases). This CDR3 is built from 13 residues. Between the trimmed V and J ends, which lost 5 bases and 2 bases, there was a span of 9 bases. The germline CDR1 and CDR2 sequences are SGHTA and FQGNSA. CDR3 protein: CASSPRGQETQYF. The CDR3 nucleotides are TGTGCCAGCAGCCCTAGAGGGCAAGAGACCCAGTACTTC. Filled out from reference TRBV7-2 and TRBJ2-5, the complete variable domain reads GAGVSQSPSNKVTEKGKDVELRCDPISGHTALYWYRQSLGQGLEFLIYFQGNSAPDKSGLPSDRFSAERTGGSVSTLTIQRTQQEDSAVYLCASSPRGQETQYFGPGTRLLVL.

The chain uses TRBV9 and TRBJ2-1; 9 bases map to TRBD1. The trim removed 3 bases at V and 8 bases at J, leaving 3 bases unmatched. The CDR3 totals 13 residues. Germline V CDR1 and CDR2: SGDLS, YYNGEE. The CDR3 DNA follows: TGTGCCAGCAGCGAGGACAGGGGACATGAGCAGTTCTTC. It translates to CASSEDRGHEQFF.

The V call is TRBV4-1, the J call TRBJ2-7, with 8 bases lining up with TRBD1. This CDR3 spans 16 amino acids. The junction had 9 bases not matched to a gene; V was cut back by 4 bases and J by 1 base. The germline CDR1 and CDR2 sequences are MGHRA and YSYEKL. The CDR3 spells CASSLTGAPPSYEQYF. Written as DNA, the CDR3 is TGCGCCAGCAGCCTGACAGGGGCCCCCCCTTCCTACGAGCAGTACTTC.

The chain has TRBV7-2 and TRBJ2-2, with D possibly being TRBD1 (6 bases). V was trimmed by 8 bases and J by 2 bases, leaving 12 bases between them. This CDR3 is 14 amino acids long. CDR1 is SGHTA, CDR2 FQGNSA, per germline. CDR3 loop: CASQGRVNTGELFF. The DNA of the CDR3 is TGTGCCAGCCAGGGGCGAGTCAACACCGGGGAGCTGTTTTTT.

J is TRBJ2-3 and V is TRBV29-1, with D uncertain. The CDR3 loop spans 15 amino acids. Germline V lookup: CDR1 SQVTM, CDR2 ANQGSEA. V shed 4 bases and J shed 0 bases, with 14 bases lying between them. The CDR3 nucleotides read TGCAGCGTTGTGGGCGGAAGCTTTAGCACAGATACGCAGTATTTT. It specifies CSVVGGSFSTDTQYF.

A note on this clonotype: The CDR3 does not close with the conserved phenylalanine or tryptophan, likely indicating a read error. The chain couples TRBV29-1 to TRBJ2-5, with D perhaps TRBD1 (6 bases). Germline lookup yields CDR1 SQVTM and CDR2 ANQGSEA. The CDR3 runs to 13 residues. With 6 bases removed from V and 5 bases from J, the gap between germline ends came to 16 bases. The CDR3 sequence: CSVGQTSGETQYL. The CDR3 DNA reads TGCAGCGTCGGACAGACATCGGGGGAGACCCAGTACTTG.

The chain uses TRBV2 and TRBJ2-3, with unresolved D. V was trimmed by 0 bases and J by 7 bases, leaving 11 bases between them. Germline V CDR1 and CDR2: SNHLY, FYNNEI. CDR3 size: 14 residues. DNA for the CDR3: TGTGCCAGCAGTGAAGCACGGTTGCGGAATACGCAGTATTTT. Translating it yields CASSEARLRNTQYF. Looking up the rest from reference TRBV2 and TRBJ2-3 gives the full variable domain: EPEVTQTPSHQVTQMGQEVILRCVPISNHLYFYWYRQILGQKVEFLVSFYNNEISEKSEIFDDQFSVERPDGSNFTLKIRSTKLEDSAMYFCASSEARLRNTQYFGPGTRLTVL.